The clone carrying this T cell receptor (beta chain) was picked up many times. What it binds is unknown. TCRdb redid the calling of the 5' RACE reads with MiXCR, one entry per CDR3 protein. The sample carries about 50,000 distinct CDR3 sequences, 6% to 9.5% recorded once. V lost 4 bases and J 3 bases, leaving 8 bases between the germline ends. Germline V gene data show CDR1 as LNHDA and CDR2 as SQIVND (reference sequence). This CDR3 is built from 13 residues. The data were taken from a study of spatial heterogeneity in lung cancer. Study context: Alpha-chain sequences were consistently detected in smaller numbers than beta-chain sequences. Study-level points and caveats: Ubiquitous expanded tumor TCRs showed up in blood more at resection than follow-up.

Time point denoted: sample taken at primary tumor resection. Whole RNA came from tumor, nontumor lung or frozen PBMC and was sequenced without being sorted. The gene calls are TRBV19 and TRBJ2-3, with unresolved D. Sequenced material: PBMCs, taken at surgery. This clonotype originated in a female donor with early-stage non-small cell lung cancer. The CDR3 loop is CASSSPGTDTQYF. The DNA of the CDR3 is TGTGCCAGTAGTAGCCCCGGAACAGATACGCAGTATTTT.